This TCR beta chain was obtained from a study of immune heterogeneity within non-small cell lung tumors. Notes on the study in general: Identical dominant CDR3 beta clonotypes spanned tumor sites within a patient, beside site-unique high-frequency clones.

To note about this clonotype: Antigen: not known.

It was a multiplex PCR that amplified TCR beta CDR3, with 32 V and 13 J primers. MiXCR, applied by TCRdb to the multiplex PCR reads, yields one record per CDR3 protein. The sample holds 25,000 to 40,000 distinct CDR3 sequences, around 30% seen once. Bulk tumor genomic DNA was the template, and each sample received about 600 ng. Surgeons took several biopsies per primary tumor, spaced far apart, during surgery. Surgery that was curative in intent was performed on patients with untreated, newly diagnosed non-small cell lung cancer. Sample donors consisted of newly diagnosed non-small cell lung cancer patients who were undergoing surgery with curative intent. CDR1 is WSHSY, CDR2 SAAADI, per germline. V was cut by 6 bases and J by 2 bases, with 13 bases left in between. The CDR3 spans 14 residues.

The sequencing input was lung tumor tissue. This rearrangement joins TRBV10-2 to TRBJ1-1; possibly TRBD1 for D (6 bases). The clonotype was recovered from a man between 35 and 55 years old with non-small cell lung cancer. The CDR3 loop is CASSYGQLNTEAFF. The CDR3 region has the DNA TGCGCCAGCAGCTACGGACAGCTCAACACTGAAGCTTTCTTT.